These T cell receptor beta chains were read from a single sample in a study of somatic mutations in cytotoxic T cells in rheumatoid arthritis. Clones were read by immunoSEQ multiplex PCR, and TCRdb kept only the in-frame ones, dropping some. Among about 10,000 clones listed, under 95% were seen once. The source material was CD8+ T cells sorted from blood. The receptors derive from a woman aged 18 to 35 with rheumatoid arthritis. Each CDR3 is given with its conserved first and last residue. A D gene is named only where the DNA matches it firmly. Not all rows give a size; the values are once, few, many and, for expanded clones, a class.

v_call	j_call	clone_size	d_call	cdr3_nt	cdr3_aa
TRBV4-3	TRBJ2-6	NA	TRBD1	TGCGCCAGCAGCCAAGACCCGGACAGGTCTGGGGCCAACGTCCTGACTTTC	CASSQDPDRSGANVLTF
TRBV7-9	TRBJ1-1	NA	NA	TGTGCCAGCAGCTTAGCGCGGGTGAACACTGAAGCTTTCTTT	CASSLARVNTEAFF
TRBV9	TRBJ2-1	NA	TRBD2	TGTGCCAGCAGCCCTCGACTAGCGAACAATGAGCAGTTCTTC	CASSPRLANNEQFF
TRBV19	TRBJ1-4	once	NA	TGTGCCAGTCTTGGTACGGCAACTAATGAAAAACTGTTTTTT	CASLGTATNEKLFF
TRBV9	TRBJ2-5	NA	TRBD2	TGTGCCAGCAGCGCGGGAACCTGGCTAGCGGGGGGAGAAGAGACCCAGTACTTC	CASSAGTWLAGGEETQYF
TRBV19	TRBJ2-2	once	NA	TGTGCCAGTAGTCATTCACAGGGGAACACCGGGGAGCTGTTTTTT	CASSHSQGNTGELFF
TRBV7-2	TRBJ1-5	NA	TRBD1	TGTGCCAGCAGCTTAGCGCGGGACAGCCAGCCCCAGCATTTT	CASSLARDSQPQHF
TRBV2	TRBJ2-2	NA	NA	TGTGCCAGCAGTGAATCGCAGTGGACTCTAACGGACGGGGAGCTGTTTTTT	CASSESQWTLTDGELFF
TRBV29-1	TRBJ1-2	once	TRBD1	TGCAGCGTTGAGACAGGGGGGGACTATGGCTACACCTTC	CSVETGGDYGYTF
TRBV11-3	TRBJ2-1	few	TRBD2	TGTGCCAGCAGTTTAACTAGCGGGAGTATGAATGAGCAGTTCTTC	CASSLTSGSMNEQFF
TRBV7-8	TRBJ2-6	NA	NA	TGTGCCAGCAGCGTCTGGAGCTCTGGGGCCAACGTCCTGACTTTC	CASSVWSSGANVLTF
TRBV19	TRBJ2-7	NA	NA	TGTGCCAGTAGTATAGATCTCCCAGCGTACGAGCAGTACTTC	CASSIDLPAYEQYF
TRBV11-2	TRBJ1-2	NA	TRBD1	TGTGCCAGTAAAGGACAGGGTGACTATGGCTACACCTTC	CASKGQGDYGYTF
TRBV5-6	TRBJ2-7	NA	TRBD1	TGTGCCAGCAGCTTCGTGACAGGGGGAGATTACGAGCAGTACTTC	CASSFVTGGDYEQYF
TRBV6-5	TRBJ1-3	NA	NA	TGTGCCAGCTCGTTGGACAGTGGAAACACCATATATTTT	CASSLDSGNTIYF
TRBV7-6	TRBJ2-1	NA	TRBD2	TGTGCCAGCAGCTTAGTTGGATTCCCTAGCGGGGGACCCTACAATGAGCAGTTCTTC	CASSLVGFPSGGPYNEQFF
TRBV11-3	TRBJ2-5	NA	NA	TGTGCCAGCAGCTACGGGAGTCAGGGACAAGAGACCCAGTACTTC	CASSYGSQGQETQYF
TRBV9	TRBJ1-1	NA	NA	TGTGCCAGCAGCGTAGAGGGGGGGCCCCCTGAAGCTTTCTTT	CASSVEGGPPEAFF
TRBV2	TRBJ1-2	once	TRBD1	TGTGCCAGCAGGGTGGACAGGGGAGTTCTGGGAGGCTACACCTTC	CASRVDRGVLGGYTF
TRBV27	TRBJ1-5	NA	NA	TGTGCCAGCAGTCGAGGGGGTCAGCCCCAGCATTTT	CASSRGGQPQHF
TRBV19	TRBJ1-5	once	NA	TGTGCCAGTAATCAATTGGGGCAGGGTGTTGGACCCCAGCATTTT	CASNQLGQGVGPQHF
TRBV5-3	TRBJ2-3	NA	NA	TGTGCCAGAAGCAAACATCCTAGCCCCGCCCCAGATACGCAGTATTTT	CARSKHPSPAPDTQYF
TRBV9	TRBJ2-3	NA	TRBD2	TGTGCCAGCAGACCAACTAGCGGGTCCGTCGATACGCAGTATTTT	CASRPTSGSVDTQYF
TRBV6-5	TRBJ1-1	NA	NA	TGTGCCAGCAGCACCGTGGGGGGAGGCACTGAAGCTTTCTTT	CASSTVGGGTEAFF
TRBV7-2	TRBJ2-3	NA	NA	TGTGCCAGCAGCCTATGGACTAGCACAGATACGCAGTATTTT	CASSLWTSTDTQYF
TRBV30	TRBJ2-5	NA	NA	TGTGCCTGGACCCGGTCACCGGACCAAGAGACCCAGTACTTC	CAWTRSPDQETQYF
TRBV2	TRBJ2-5	NA	TRBD2	TGTGCCAGCAGGGCGAGGGAGCTAGCGGAAGAAGAGACCCAGTACTTC	CASRARELAEEETQYF
TRBV5-1	TRBJ1-1	NA	NA	TGCGCCAGCAGCTTGGATCTGAGGACTGAAGCTTTCTTT	CASSLDLRTEAFF
TRBV6-1	TRBJ2-7	NA	TRBD2	TGTGCCAGCGTGAGACTAGCGGGACCTAACGACGAGCAGTACTTC	CASVRLAGPNDEQYF
TRBV28	TRBJ2-5	NA	NA	TGTGCCAGCAGTTTATTTGCTAGCCGTGAGACCCAGTACTTC	CASSLFASRETQYF
TRBV2	TRBJ1-3	NA	TRBD1	TGTGCCAGCAGCCCAGGGACAGGGGGGCGCGGAGACACCATATATTTT	CASSPGTGGRGDTIYF
TRBV19	TRBJ2-1	once	NA	TGTGCCAGTAGTATAGCCTTCGCTAGCGAGGCCTACAATGAGCAGTTCTTC	CASSIAFASEAYNEQFF
TRBV7-6	TRBJ2-7	NA	NA	TGTGCCAGCAGCCCCTACCGAGACGGAGGCAGGGAGCAGTACTTC	CASSPYRDGGREQYF
TRBV6-5	TRBJ2-7	NA	TRBD1	TGTGCCAGCAGTTACTCGGGACAGCCCTACGAGCAGTACTTC	CASSYSGQPYEQYF
TRBV4-2	TRBJ1-4	NA	NA	TGTGCCAGCAGCCAAGATCCTGGGGAGGGGCAGAATGAAAAACTGTTTTTT	CASSQDPGEGQNEKLFF
TRBV7-2	TRBJ1-2	NA	NA	TGTGCCAGCAGCTTTACTACACTCTATGGCTACACCTTC	CASSFTTLYGYTF
TRBV9	TRBJ1-2	NA	NA	TGTGCCAGCGAAGGGGGTCCTAACTATGGCTACACCTTC	CASEGGPNYGYTF
TRBV6-5	TRBJ1-4	NA	NA	TGTGCCAGCAGTTCTGGATCGGCGGCTAATGAAAAACTGTTTTTT	CASSSGSAANEKLFF
TRBV5-1	TRBJ2-7	NA	TRBD2	TGCGCCAGCAGCTTGGGTCTAGCGGGGGGCTACGAGCAGTACTTC	CASSLGLAGGYEQYF
TRBV4-1	TRBJ1-5	NA	TRBD1	TGCGCCAGCAGCGCTACAGGGGATCGTCAGCCCCAGCATTTT	CASSATGDRQPQHF
TRBV19	TRBJ1-5	NA	TRBD1	TGTGCCAGTAGCGCGGGACAGGGGGCGATCAACAGCAATCAGCCCCAGCATTTT	CASSAGQGAINSNQPQHF
TRBV4-1	TRBJ1-1	NA	NA	TGCGCCAGCAGCTTCCTGACAGGTAGTGGGACTGAAGCTTTCTTT	CASSFLTGSGTEAFF
TRBV15	TRBJ2-7	NA	TRBD1	TGTGCCACCAGCCGGAGAGACAGGGGTCCCGAGCAGTACTTC	CATSRRDRGPEQYF
TRBV30	TRBJ2-7	once	TRBD1	TGTGCCTGGAGTCCGAGGACAGGGGTAAGCACCTACGAGCAGTACTTC	CAWSPRTGVSTYEQYF
TRBV9	TRBJ2-3	NA	NA	TGTGCCAGCAGCGTAGCAGGAGGAGGGTCAGATACGCAGTATTTT	CASSVAGGGSDTQYF
TRBV7-3	TRBJ2-1	NA	TRBD1	TGTGCCAGCAGCATGATACAGGGGGCTGGGAATGAGCAGTTCTTC	CASSMIQGAGNEQFF
TRBV5-5	TRBJ2-7	NA	TRBD2	TGTGCCAGCAGCTGGACTAGCGGGAGTAACGAGCAGTACTTC	CASSWTSGSNEQYF
TRBV7-8	TRBJ2-3	NA	TRBD2	TGTGCCAGCAGCCTCGCCCTAGCGGGAGGGAGCACAGATACGCAGTATTTT	CASSLALAGGSTDTQYF
TRBV11-2	TRBJ2-1	NA	NA	TGTGCCAGCAGCCCGCGGGAAGAGTTTAGCTCCTACAATGAGCAGTTCTTC	CASSPREEFSSYNEQFF
TRBV4-1	TRBJ2-5	NA	TRBD2	TGCGCCAGCGCCGGACTAGCGGGGGGCGCGGAGACCCAGTACTTC	CASAGLAGGAETQYF
TRBV11-2	TRBJ2-1	NA	TRBD2	TGTGCCAGCAGTTGGGGACTAGCGGGCTACCAAGGCAATGAGCAGTTCTTC	CASSWGLAGYQGNEQFF
TRBV4-3	TRBJ2-3	NA	NA	TGCGCCAGCAGCCAAGATCAGTGGGATACGCAGTATTTT	CASSQDQWDTQYF
TRBV27	TRBJ1-5	once	NA	TGTGCCAGCAGTCTCCTTGGGGAGACCCAGCATTTT	CASSLLGETQHF